A selection of T cell receptor beta chains follows, all from one sample in a study of graft-versus-host responses after intestinal transplantation. Here immunoSEQ multiplex PCR was the method, and the copy in TCRdb shows in-frame clones only, minus some. The table lists roughly 39,000 clones, 90% to 95% of them singletons. These receptors have no known antigen. The sample here was unstimulated CD8+ T cells sorted from spleen or lymph node cells, taken before transplant. Receptors were obtained from a human donor who was the organ donor for an intestinal transplant. CDR3s include the opening cysteine and the closing phenylalanine or tryptophan. Each record gives: J gene, D gene, V gene, clone size, CDR3 DNA, CDR3 protein. D genes are given only for firm matches. Size is stated for part of the rows, as once, few or many counts, or as a class when the clone is expanded.

TRBJ2-7 | . | TRBV6-5 | . | TGTGCCAGCAGTGAAATGGCCGAGCAGTACTTC | CASSEMAEQYF
TRBJ2-3 | . | TRBV6-5 | . | TGTGCCAGCAGTTACTCATGGCAGACCAGCACAGATACGCAGTATTTT | CASSYSWQTSTDTQYF
TRBJ2-3 | . | TRBV30 | . | TGTGCCTGGAGTGGCTCTAGCACAGATACGCAGTATTTT | CAWSGSSTDTQYF
TRBJ1-2 | . | TRBV28 | . | TGTGCCAGCAGTTTATGGGGGGGGGTATCTGACTATGGCTACACCTTC | CASSLWGGVSDYGYTF
TRBJ2-5 | TRBD2 | TRBV6-6 | . | TGTGCCAGCAGCCCCACGGGCGGGGGGGCGGAGACCCAGTACTTC | CASSPTGGGAETQYF
TRBJ2-7 | TRBD2 | TRBV7-8 | . | TGTGCCAGCAGCTTAGGGGGCGAAGGAGCGGGGTACTACGAGCAGTACTTC | CASSLGGEGAGYYEQYF
TRBJ2-7 | . | TRBV6-1 | . | TGTGCCAGCAGTGAGAAGGGTTACGAGCAGTACTTC | CASSEKGYEQYF
TRBJ2-7 | TRBD1 | TRBV6-5 | . | TGTGCCAGCAGTCGATCCGGGACAGCCTACGAGCAGTACTTC | CASSRSGTAYEQYF
TRBJ2-2 | TRBD2 | TRBV11-2 | . | TGTGCCAGCAGCTCACACGGGACTAGCGGGGGGACTGCCACCGGGGAGCTGTTTTTT | CASSSHGTSGGTATGELFF
TRBJ2-1 | TRBD2 | TRBV2 | . | TGTGCCAGCAGTGAAAGCCTAGCGGGGGTGTACAATGAGCAGTTCTTC | CASSESLAGVYNEQFF
TRBJ1-2 | TRBD1 | TRBV19 | . | TGTGCCAGTAGTCCGGGACAGGGGTATGGCTACACCTTC | CASSPGQGYGYTF
TRBJ1-5 | . | TRBV21-1 | . | TGTGCCAGCATCCCCCGGGACGCCTTACATCAGCCCCAGCATTTT | CASIPRDALHQPQHF
TRBJ1-1 | . | TRBV7-7 | . | TGTGCCAGCAGCCCCTGGGCCGCGGGCCGGAACACTGAAGCTTTCTTT | CASSPWAAGRNTEAFF
TRBJ2-7 | . | TRBV7-9 | . | TGTGCCAGCAGCTTAGGGGTCAGGGTCGTCCACGAGCAGTACTTC | CASSLGVRVVHEQYF
TRBJ2-5 | TRBD1 | TRBV27 | . | TGTGCCAGCAGTTTATCGGGGACAGGGTGGGAGACCCAGTACTTC | CASSLSGTGWETQYF
TRBJ2-7 | TRBD1 | TRBV10-2 | . | TGCGCCAGCAGAACAGGGGTCGAGCAGTACTTC | CASRTGVEQYF
TRBJ1-2 | . | TRBV6-5 | . | TGTGCCAGCAGTTATACTGCTAACTATGGCTACACCTTC | CASSYTANYGYTF
TRBJ2-5 | . | TRBV19 | few | TGTGCCAGTAGTGCGGGGACAGATCAAGAGACCCAGTACTTC | CASSAGTDQETQYF
TRBJ2-7 | TRBD1 | TRBV28 | . | TGTGCCAGCAGTCTAGGGGTACAAGGACAGGGTGATGGGGAGCAGTACTTC | CASSLGVQGQGDGEQYF
TRBJ2-3 | TRBD2 | TRBV28 | . | TGTGCCAGCAGTTTTCCGGCTAGCGGAAGCACAGATACGCAGTATTTT | CASSFPASGSTDTQYF
TRBJ2-7 | TRBD2 | TRBV2 | few | TGTGCCAGCAGGGGAGGTAGCGGGGGGCCAAGAACCTACGAGCAGTACTTC | CASRGGSGGPRTYEQYF
TRBJ1-1 | . | TRBV7-9 | . | TGTGCCAGCCTTTCCAAGGAACAGGAGTTAGCTTTCTTT | CASLSKEQELAFF
TRBJ2-5 | TRBD1 | TRBV5-6 | . | TGTGCCAGCAGCATCTTAGGGGGCTTGAGGGCAGAGACCCAGTACTTC | CASSILGGLRAETQYF
TRBJ1-3 | . | TRBV7-9 | . | TGTGCCAGCAGCTATCCCCAAAAGGCTAACTCTGGAAACACCATATATTTT | CASSYPQKANSGNTIYF
TRBJ2-3 | TRBD1 | TRBV7-6 | . | TGTGCCAGCAGCTTCGATGGACAGGGGGCAGATACGCAGTATTTT | CASSFDGQGADTQYF
TRBJ2-3 | . | TRBV9 | . | TGTGCCAGCAGCCCCGGAGGCAGGGGGGCAGATACGCAGTATTTT | CASSPGGRGADTQYF
TRBJ2-7 | . | TRBV15 | once | TGTGCCACCAGCAGTGACAGGCTTGGCGGCTACGAGCAGTACTTC | CATSSDRLGGYEQYF
TRBJ2-5 | TRBD2 | TRBV5-1 | . | TGCGCCAGCAGCGAAGGGACTAGCGGGGGAGAGACCCAGTACTTC | CASSEGTSGGETQYF
TRBJ2-1 | TRBD2 | TRBV5-4 | . | TGTGCCAGCAGCTTGGAGGGACTAGGCGGCTCCAATGAGCAGTTCTTC | CASSLEGLGGSNEQFF
TRBJ1-2 | TRBD1 | TRBV6-1 | . | TGTGCCAGCAGTGAAGTTGGGACAGCACATGCTAACTATGGCTACACCTTC | CASSEVGTAHANYGYTF
TRBJ2-5 | . | TRBV4-3 | once | TGCGCCAGCAGCCAAGGGGTCGGAGAGACCCAGTACTTC | CASSQGVGETQYF
TRBJ1-1 | . | TRBV6-6 | . | TGTGCCAGCAGTTACTGGGGGGACGGGAACACTGAAGCTTTCTTT | CASSYWGDGNTEAFF
TRBJ2-3 | . | TRBV7-9 | once | TGTGCCAGCAGTGAAAGGACAGCCTCTAGCACAGATACGCAGTATTTT | CASSERTASSTDTQYF
TRBJ1-6 | TRBD1 | TRBV18 | . | TGTGCCAGCTCACCATGGTTCGACAGGGGGTATAATTCACCCCTCCACTTT | CASSPWFDRGYNSPLHF
TRBJ2-2 | . | TRBV4-1 | . | TGCGCCAGCAGTCCCGACAGGAACACCGGGGAGCTGTTTTTT | CASSPDRNTGELFF
TRBJ2-1 | TRBD2 | TRBV27 | . | TGTGCCAGCGCGGGGGGGGCAGTTGATGAGCAGTTCTTC | CASAGGAVDEQFF
TRBJ1-2 | . | TRBV4-1 | . | TGCGCCAGCAGCCAAGTTGAGGGGGCTAACTATGGCTACACCTTC | CASSQVEGANYGYTF
TRBJ2-6 | . | TRBV18 | . | TGTGCCAGCTCACATGTAGGCCGAGACACTCCCTCTGGGGCCAACGTCCTGACTTTC | CASSHVGRDTPSGANVLTF
TRBJ1-1 | . | TRBV6-5 | . | TGTGCCAGCAGCCTAAGCGGAGGGACTGAAGCTTTCTTT | CASSLSGGTEAFF
TRBJ2-7 | TRBD2 | TRBV30 | . | TGTGCCTGGAGTGTTCCCCTCCTTCGGACTAGCGGGGGGGCCTACGAGCAGTACTTC | CAWSVPLLRTSGGAYEQYF
TRBJ2-7 | . | TRBV6-5 | . | TGTGCCAGCAGTGACACCTACGAGCAGTACTTC | CASSDTYEQYF
TRBJ2-5 | . | TRBV28 | once | TGTGCCAGCAGTGCCCTAATACTCCGACTACATTCCCAAGAGACCCAGTACTTC | CASSALILRLHSQETQYF
TRBJ1-1 | . | TRBV25-1 | . | TGTGCCAGCAGGACAGGCACTGAAGCTTTCTTT | CASRTGTEAFF
TRBJ2-7 | . | TRBV2 | . | TGTGCCAGCAGGGCCCCCGGGACGAACTTCCACGAGCAGTACTTC | CASRAPGTNFHEQYF
TRBJ2-7 | TRBD2 | TRBV11-2 | . | TGTGCCAGCGGAATAGGAGCGGGGGGGACCTACGAGCAGTACTTC | CASGIGAGGTYEQYF
TRBJ1-6 | . | TRBV4-3 | . | TGCGCCAGCAGCCAAGAGTATAGCTCCTATAATTCACCCCTCCACTTT | CASSQEYSSYNSPLHF